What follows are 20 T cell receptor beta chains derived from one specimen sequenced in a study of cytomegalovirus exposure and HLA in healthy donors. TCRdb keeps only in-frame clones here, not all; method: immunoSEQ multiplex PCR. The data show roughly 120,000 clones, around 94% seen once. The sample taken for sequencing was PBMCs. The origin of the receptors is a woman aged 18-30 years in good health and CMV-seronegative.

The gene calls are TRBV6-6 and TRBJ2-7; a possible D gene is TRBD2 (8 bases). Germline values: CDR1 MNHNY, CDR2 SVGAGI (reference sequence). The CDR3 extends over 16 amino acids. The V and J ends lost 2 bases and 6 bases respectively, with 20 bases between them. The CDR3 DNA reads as TGTGCCAGCAGTTACCGCGGGGGGACAGTACTCGTCGAGCAGTACTTC. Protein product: CASSYRGGTVLVEQYF.

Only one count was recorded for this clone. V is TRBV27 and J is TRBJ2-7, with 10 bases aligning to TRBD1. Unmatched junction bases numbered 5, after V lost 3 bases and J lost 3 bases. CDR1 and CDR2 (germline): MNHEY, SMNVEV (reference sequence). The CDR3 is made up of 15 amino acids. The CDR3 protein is CASSFGDRGLYEQYF. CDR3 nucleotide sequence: TGTGCCAGCAGTTTCGGCGACAGGGGGCTCTACGAGCAGTACTTC.

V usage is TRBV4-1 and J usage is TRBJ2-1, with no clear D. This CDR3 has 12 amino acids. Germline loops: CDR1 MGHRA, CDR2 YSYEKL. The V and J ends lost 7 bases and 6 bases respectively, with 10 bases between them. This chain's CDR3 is CASNSNPNEQFF. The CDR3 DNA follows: TGCGCCAGCAACTCCAACCCCAATGAGCAGTTCTTC.

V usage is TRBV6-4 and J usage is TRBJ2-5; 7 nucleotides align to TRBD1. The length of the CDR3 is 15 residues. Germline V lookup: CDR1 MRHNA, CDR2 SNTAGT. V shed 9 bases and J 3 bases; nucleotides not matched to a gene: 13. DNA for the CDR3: TGTGCCAGGATAATCCACTACGACAGGGAAGAGACCCAGTACTTC. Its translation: CARIIHYDREETQYF.

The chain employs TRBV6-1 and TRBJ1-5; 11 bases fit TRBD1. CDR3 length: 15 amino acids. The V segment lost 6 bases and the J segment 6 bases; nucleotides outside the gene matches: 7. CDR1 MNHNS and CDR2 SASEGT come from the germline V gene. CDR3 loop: CASRDRGLGGQPQHF. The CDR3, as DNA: TGTGCCAGCAGGGACAGGGGGCTTGGGGGTCAGCCCCAGCATTTT.

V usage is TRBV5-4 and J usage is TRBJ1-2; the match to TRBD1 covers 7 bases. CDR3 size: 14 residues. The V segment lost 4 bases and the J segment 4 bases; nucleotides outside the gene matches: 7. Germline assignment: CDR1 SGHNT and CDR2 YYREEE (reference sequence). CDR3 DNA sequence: TGTGCCAGCAGCCAAGTACAGGGGTCCTATGGCTACACCTTC. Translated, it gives CASSQVQGSYGYTF. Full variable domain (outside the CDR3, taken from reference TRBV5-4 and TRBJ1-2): ETGVTQSPTHLIKTRGQQVTLRCSSQSGHNTVSWYQQALGQGPQFIFQYYREEENGRGNFPPRFSGLQFPNYSSELNVNALELDDSALYLCASSQVQGSYGYTFGSGTRLTVV.

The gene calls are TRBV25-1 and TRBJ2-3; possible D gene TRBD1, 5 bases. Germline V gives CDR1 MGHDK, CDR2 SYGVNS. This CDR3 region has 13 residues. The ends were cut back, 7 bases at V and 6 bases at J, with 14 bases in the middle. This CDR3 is CASTYKGMDTQYF. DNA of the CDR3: TGTGCCAGCACGTACAAGGGGATGGATACGCAGTATTTT.

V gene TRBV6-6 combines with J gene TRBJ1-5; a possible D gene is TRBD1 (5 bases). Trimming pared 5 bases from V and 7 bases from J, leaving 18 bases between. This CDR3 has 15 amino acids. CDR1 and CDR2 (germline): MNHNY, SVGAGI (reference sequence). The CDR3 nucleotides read TGTGCCAGCAGTCCCCGGATCGCCGGGGGGCAGCCCCAGCATTTT. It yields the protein CASSPRIAGGQPQHF.

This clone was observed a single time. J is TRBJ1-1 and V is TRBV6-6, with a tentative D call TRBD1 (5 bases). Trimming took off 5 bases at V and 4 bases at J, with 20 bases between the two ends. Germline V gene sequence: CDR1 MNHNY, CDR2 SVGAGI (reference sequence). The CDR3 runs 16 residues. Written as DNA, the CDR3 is TGTGCCAGCAGTGGGGAGATGGGGGGAGTGGGCACTGAAGCTTTCTTT. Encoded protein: CASSGEMGGVGTEAFF.

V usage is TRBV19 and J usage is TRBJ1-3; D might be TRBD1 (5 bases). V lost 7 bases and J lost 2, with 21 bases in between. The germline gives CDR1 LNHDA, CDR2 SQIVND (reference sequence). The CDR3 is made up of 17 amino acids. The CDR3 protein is CASTPMPGTGAGNTIYF. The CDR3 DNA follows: TGTGCCAGTACCCCAATGCCGGGGACTGGGGCTGGAAACACCATATATTTT. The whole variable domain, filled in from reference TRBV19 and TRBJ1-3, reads DGGITQSPKYLFRKEGQNVTLSCEQNLNHDAMYWYRQDPGQGLRLIYYSQIVNDFQKGDIAEGYSVSREKKESFPLTVTSAQKNPTAFYLCASTPMPGTGAGNTIYFGEGSWLTVV.

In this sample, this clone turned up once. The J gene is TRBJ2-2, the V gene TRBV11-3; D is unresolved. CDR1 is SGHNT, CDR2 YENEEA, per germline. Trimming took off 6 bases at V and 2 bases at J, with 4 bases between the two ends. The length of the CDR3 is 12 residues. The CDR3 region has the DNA TGTGCCAGCAGTATAAACACCGGGGAGCTGTTTTTT. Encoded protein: CASSINTGELFF.

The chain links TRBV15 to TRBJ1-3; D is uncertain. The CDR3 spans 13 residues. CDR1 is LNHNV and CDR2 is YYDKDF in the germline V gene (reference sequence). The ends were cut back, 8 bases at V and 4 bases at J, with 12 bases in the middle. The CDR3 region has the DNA TGTGCCACCGCCATCGACTTAGGAAACACCATATATTTT. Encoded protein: CATAIDLGNTIYF.

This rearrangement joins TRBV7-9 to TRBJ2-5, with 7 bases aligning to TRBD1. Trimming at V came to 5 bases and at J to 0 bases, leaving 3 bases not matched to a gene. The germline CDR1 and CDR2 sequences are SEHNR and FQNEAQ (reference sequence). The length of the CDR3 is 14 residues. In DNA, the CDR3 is TGTGCCAGCAGCCGGGGACAGTACCAAGAGACCCAGTACTTC. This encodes CASSRGQYQETQYF. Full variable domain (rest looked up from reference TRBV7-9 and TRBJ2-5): DTGVSQNPRHKITKRGQNVTFRCDPISEHNRLYWYRQTLGQGPEFLTYFQNEAQLEKSRLLSDRFSAERPKGSFSTLEIQRTEQGDSAMYLCASSRGQYQETQYFGPGTRLLVL.

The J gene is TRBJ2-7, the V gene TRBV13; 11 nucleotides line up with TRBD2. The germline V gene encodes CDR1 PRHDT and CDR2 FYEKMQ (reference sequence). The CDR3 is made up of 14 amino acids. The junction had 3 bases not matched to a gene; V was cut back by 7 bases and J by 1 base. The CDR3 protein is CASTASGGSYEQYF. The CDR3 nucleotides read TGTGCCAGCACGGCTAGCGGGGGGTCCTACGAGCAGTACTTC.

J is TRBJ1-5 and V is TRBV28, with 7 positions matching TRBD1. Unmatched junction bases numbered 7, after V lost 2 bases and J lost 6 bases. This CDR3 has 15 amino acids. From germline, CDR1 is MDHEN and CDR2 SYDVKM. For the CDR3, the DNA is TGTGCCAGCAGTTTACCCCAGGGGGTCTCTCAGCCCCAGCATTTT. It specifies CASSLPQGVSQPQHF.

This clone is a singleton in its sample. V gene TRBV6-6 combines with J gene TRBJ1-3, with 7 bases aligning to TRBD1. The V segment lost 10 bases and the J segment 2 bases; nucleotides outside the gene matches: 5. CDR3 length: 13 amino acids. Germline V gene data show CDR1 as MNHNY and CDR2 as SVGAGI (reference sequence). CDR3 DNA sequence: TGTGCCACTACAGGGGAGGCTGGAAACACCATATATTTT. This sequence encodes CATTGEAGNTIYF.

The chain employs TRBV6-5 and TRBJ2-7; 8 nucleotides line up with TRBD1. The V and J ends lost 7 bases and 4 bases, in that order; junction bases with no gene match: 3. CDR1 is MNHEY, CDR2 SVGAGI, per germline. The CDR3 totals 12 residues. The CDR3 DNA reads TGTGCCAGCACCGACAGGGGTTACGAGCAGTACTTC. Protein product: CASTDRGYEQYF.

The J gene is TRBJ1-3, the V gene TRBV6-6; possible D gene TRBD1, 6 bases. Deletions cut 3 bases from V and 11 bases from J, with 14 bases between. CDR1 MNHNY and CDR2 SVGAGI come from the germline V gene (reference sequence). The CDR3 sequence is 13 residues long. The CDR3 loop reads CASSYEGEGPIYF. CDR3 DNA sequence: TGTGCCAGCAGTTATGAGGGGGAGGGTCCCATATATTTT.

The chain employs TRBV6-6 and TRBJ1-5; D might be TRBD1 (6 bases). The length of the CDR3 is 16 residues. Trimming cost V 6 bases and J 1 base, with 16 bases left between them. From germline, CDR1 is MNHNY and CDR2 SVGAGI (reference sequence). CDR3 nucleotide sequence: TGTGCCAGCAGACTGGGACACCTACCGAGCAATCAGCCCCAGCATTTT. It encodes CASRLGHLPSNQPQHF.

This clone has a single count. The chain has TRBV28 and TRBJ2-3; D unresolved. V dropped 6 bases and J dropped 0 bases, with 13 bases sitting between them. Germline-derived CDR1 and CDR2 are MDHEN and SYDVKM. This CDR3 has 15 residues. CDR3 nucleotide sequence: TGTGCCAGCAGCCCAAATGAAGCTAGCACAGATACGCAGTATTTT. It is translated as CASSPNEASTDTQYF.